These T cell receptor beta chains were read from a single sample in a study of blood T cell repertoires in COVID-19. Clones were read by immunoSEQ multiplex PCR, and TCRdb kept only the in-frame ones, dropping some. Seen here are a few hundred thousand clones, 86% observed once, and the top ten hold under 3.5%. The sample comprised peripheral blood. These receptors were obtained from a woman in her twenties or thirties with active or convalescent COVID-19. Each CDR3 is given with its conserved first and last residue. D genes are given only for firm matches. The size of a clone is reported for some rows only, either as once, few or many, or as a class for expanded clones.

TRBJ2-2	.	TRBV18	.	TGTGCCAGCTCTATCGGGGGGAACACCGGGGAGCTGTTTTTT	CASSIGGNTGELFF
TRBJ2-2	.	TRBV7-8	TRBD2	TGTGCCAGCACTCAACCGGGACTAGCGGGGGGTGGGGACACCGGGGAGCTGTTTTTT	CASTQPGLAGGGDTGELFF
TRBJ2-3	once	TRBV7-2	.	TGTGCCAGCAGCTTAGATTTATTCCGGAGGTATTTT	CASSLDLFRRYF
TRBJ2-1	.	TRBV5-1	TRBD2	TGCGCCAGCAGCCCCCTCTCCGGGACTAGCGGGGGTCTCTACAATGAGCAGTTCTTC	CASSPLSGTSGGLYNEQFF
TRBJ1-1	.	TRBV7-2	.	TGTGCCAGCAGCTTATCTCAGGGTCCCACTGAAGCTTTCTTT	CASSLSQGPTEAFF
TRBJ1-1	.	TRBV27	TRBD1	TGTGCCAGCAGTTTATTAACCCCGGGCAGGGGGCTTGGCACTGAAGCTTTCTTT	CASSLLTPGRGLGTEAFF
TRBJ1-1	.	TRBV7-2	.	TGTGCCAGCAGCTTGGCAGGGTGGGCCACTGAAGCTTTCTTT	CASSLAGWATEAFF
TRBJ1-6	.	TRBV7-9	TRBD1	TGTGCCAGCAGCTCGGGACAGGGAAGTTCACCCCTCCACTTT	CASSSGQGSSPLHF
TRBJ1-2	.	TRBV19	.	TGTGCCAGTAGTGCAAAACGGGACACCTACTTGGGCTACACCTTC	CASSAKRDTYLGYTF
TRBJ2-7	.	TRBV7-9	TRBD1	TGTGCCAGCAGCCCTTCGGGCGGGACAGGTTCCTACGAGCAGTACTTC	CASSPSGGTGSYEQYF
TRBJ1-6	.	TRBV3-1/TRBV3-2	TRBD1	TGTGCCAGCAGCCACTCGGGACAGGGGCGTTCACCCCTCCACTTT	CASSHSGQGRSPLHF
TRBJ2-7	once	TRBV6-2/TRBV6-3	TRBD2	TGTGCCAGCAGCCCGGCGGGGGTTCGGGAGCAGTACTTC	CASSPAGVREQYF
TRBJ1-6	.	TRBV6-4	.	TGTGCCAGCAGCAGGATAGCGGACTATAATTCACCCCTCCACTTT	CASSRIADYNSPLHF
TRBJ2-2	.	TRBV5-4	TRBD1	TGTGCCAGCAGCAAGGGACAGGGGGCTAACACCGGGGAGCTGTTTTTT	CASSKGQGANTGELFF
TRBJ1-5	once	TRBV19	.	TGTGCCAGTATGGGCGGGGGGCGGTGGGATCAGCCCCAGCATTTT	CASMGGGRWDQPQHF
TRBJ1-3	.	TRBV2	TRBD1	TGTGCCAGCAGCTACAGGGGCCTGGGGGGAAACACCATATATTTT	CASSYRGLGGNTIYF
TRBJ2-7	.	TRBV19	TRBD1	TGTGCCAGTAGTATCTACCGGGACAGGGAGTACGAGCAGTACTTC	CASSIYRDREYEQYF
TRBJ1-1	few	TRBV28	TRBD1	TGTGCCAGCAGGGACAGGGCTAAGGCTGAAGCTTTCTTT	CASRDRAKAEAFF
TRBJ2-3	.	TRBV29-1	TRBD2	TGCAGCGCTCTAGGCCCGGCGGGGGCAGATACGCAGTATTTT	CSALGPAGADTQYF
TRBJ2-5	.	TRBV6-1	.	TGTGCCAGCAGTGCACAAGAGACCCAGTACTTC	CASSAQETQYF
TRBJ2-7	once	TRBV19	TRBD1	TGTGCCAGTAGTATACCCGGGACAGGGACCTACGAGCAGTACTTC	CASSIPGTGTYEQYF
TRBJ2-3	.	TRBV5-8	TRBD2	TGTGCCAGCAGCCCGGGACTAGCGGGGGGGCCTAGCACAGATACGCAGTATTTT	CASSPGLAGGPSTDTQYF
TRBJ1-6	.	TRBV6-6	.	TGTGCCAGCAGGGGTTGGGGCGACAGGTGGAATTCACCCCTCCACTTT	CASRGWGDRWNSPLHF
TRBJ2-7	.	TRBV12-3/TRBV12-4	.	TGTGCCAGCAGTCAGCCCGGGAGCGTCGAGCAGTACTTC	CASSQPGSVEQYF
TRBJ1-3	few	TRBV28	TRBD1	TGTGCCAGCAGTGACAGGGGCACTGGAAACACCATATATTTT	CASSDRGTGNTIYF
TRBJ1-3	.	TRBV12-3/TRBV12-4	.	TGTGCCAGCAGGCGAACGGGGGGAAACACCATATATTTT	CASRRTGGNTIYF
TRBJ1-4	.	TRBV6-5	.	TGTGCCAGCATTCGAGCTTTTAATGAAAAACTGTTTTTT	CASIRAFNEKLFF
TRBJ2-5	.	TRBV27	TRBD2	TGTGCCAGCAGTTCATTGGCGGGAGTTGAGACCCAGTACTTC	CASSSLAGVETQYF
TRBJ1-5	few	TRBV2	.	TGTGCCAGCCTCAGTCATAGCAATCAGCCCCAGCATTTT	CASLSHSNQPQHF
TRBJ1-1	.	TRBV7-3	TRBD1	TGTGCCAGCAGCTTAGGAAGGAGACCCGACAGGGAAAACACTGAAGCTTTCTTT	CASSLGRRPDRENTEAFF
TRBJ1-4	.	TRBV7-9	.	TGTGCCAGCAGCTGGACGAGCGGAATGGATGAAAAACTGTTTTTT	CASSWTSGMDEKLFF
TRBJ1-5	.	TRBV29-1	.	TGCAGCGTTGGCGAGGGCAATCAGCCCCAGCATTTT	CSVGEGNQPQHF
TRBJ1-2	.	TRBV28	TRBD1	TGTGCCAGCAGTACGGGACAGGGTAGGGGCTATGGCTACACCTTC	CASSTGQGRGYGYTF
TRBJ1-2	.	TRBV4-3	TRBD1	TGCGCCAGCAGCCAAAAACAGGGGAGTAGAGGCTACACCTTC	CASSQKQGSRGYTF
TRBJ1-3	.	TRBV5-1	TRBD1	TGCGCCAGCAGCCGGACAGGAACTGGAAACACCATATATTTT	CASSRTGTGNTIYF
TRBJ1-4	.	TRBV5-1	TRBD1	TGCGCCAGCAGCCCCCGGGGGACAGCCGAATCGCTTAATGAAAAACTGTTTTTT	CASSPRGTAESLNEKLFF
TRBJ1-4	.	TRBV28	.	TGTGCCAGCAGTGGGGGGTCTGCAACTAATGAAAAACTGTTTTTT	CASSGGSATNEKLFF
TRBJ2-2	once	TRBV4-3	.	TGCGCCAGCAGCCAAGACACCGGTAGTTACACCGGGGAGCTGTTTTTT	CASSQDTGSYTGELFF
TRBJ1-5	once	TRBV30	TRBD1	TGTGCCTGGAGTGTGCAGGGACAGCAGCCCCAGCATTTT	CAWSVQGQQPQHF
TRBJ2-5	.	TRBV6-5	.	TGTGCCAGCAGTTACTTCGGGGGCCAAGAGACCCAGTACTTC	CASSYFGGQETQYF
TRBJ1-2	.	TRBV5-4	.	TGTGCCAGCAGCTTGGACGGGGGATATGGCTACACCTTC	CASSLDGGYGYTF